This T cell receptor (beta chain) was obtained from a study of CD8+ T cells in alopecia areata (dated 2018 in TCRdb). In terms of the full investigation: High-throughput TCRbeta sequencing was used to examine T cell clonal expansion in alopecia areata in both the C3H/HeJ mouse model and human patients. In humans, TCRbeta sequencing was performed on scalp tissue and on sorted CD4+ and CD8+ peripheral blood T cells from healthy controls and from patients with patchy or totalis/universalis alopecia areata. Clonality in the scalp was compared among normal scalp (n=4), patchy alopecia areata scalp (n=8), and alopecia totalis/universalis scalp (n=8). The RNA source kit depended on sample type: the PAXgene miRNA kit for fixed scalp, the miRNeasy kit for PBMCs, and the RNeasy kit for mouse skin. TCRbeta CDR3 regions were amplified by immunoSEQ multiplex PCR using 35 Vbeta forward and 13 Jbeta reverse primers. Results and caveats for the whole study, not just this receptor: Compared with mice, TCR sequences shared between patients were less clear, possibly partly because of HLA diversity across the patient population. Unlike mouse skin, where gammadelta T cells dominate, normal human skin contains resident alphabeta T cells that get sequenced too, which complicates analysis of the scalp TCR repertoire. Higher clonality and more expanded CD8+ clones were observed in lesional scalp than in normal scalp, particularly in alopecia totalis/universalis, a finding suggestive of antigenic drive.

The CDR3 measures 15 amino acids from cysteine to phenylalanine. CDR3 DNA only is kept here, 45 bases in frame from base 1. CDR1 GTSNPN and CDR2 SVGIG are derived from the germline V gene (reference sequence). Between the V and J ends, shortened by 0 bases and 2 bases respectively, the junction contains 11 bases. After PBMCs were isolated by density centrifugation and stained for CD3, CD4 and CD8, a FACSAria was used to sort CD4+ and CD8+ T cells. Unaffected controls provided scalp biopsies and blood samples. Remarks on this clone: Its antigen has not been determined. Base qualities are missing; no much larger clone stands one base away.

The library was produced with the immunoSEQ multiplex PCR assay. To provide template for TCR sequencing, every sample had RNA extracted and reverse transcribed into cDNA. SuperScript III was used to make first-strand cDNA, primed with a 2:1 mix of oligo-dT and random hexamers. Amplification bias was assessed with a synthetic immune receptor repertoire, and residual bias was removed computationally. The original pipeline was this. Raw reads were preprocessed for error removal, and CDR3 was defined according to IMGT conventions as running from the conserved cysteine to phenylalanine. Clonality was computed by normalizing Shannon entropy by log2 of the number of productive unique TCRs and subtracting the result from 1. Whether each scalp clone was CD4 or CD8 was inferred by checking scalp TCRbeta sequences against the CD4 and CD8 repertoires from sorted blood. The table comes from immuneACCESS by way of TCRdb, which keeps in-frame sequences with V and J called. Part of the clones is missing from these tables; in studies checked, under half for an unresolved V gene and the rest for unknown reasons. The D gene and trimming were derived from the DNA, and the V and J assignments and clone size from that table. The sample data list 110,000 to 150,000 clones, and approximately 65% of these were observed just once. In total, the top ten clones hold 30% to 45% of the sample.

Sequencing was performed on CD8+ T cells sorted from blood. The sequence came from a human donor in good health. This receptor chain uses TRBV30 and TRBJ1-5; perhaps TRBD1 is the D gene, with 5 bases matching. The nucleotide sequence is given as TGTGCCTGGAGTGTAGCAGGGACGGGCAATCAGCCCCAGCATTTT. This gives the protein CAWSVAGTGNQPQHF.